These T cell receptor beta chains were read from a single sample in a study of shared clonotypes between healthy human individuals. Data came from immunoSEQ multiplex PCR; TCRdb stores just in-frame clones and leaves some out. This table has around 1.6 million clones, approximately 98% appearing once. Sample: naive CD4+ T cells sorted from blood. The receptors come from a young man in good health. CDR3s include the opening cysteine and the closing phenylalanine or tryptophan. A D gene is named only where the DNA matches it firmly. Expanded clones get a size class; other rows say once, few or many, or leave the size out.

abundance	j_gene	v_gene	d_gene	CDR3nt	CDR3aa
once	TRBJ2-2	TRBV5-4	-	TGTGCCAGCAGCGTCGGTGGGCTTGATAACACCGGGGAGCTGTTTTTT	CASSVGGLDNTGELFF
-	TRBJ2-1	TRBV5-4	-	TGTGCCAGCAGCTTGGATTCAACGTACAATGAGCAGTTCTTC	CASSLDSTYNEQFF
-	TRBJ1-2	TRBV18	-	TGTGCCAGCTCACCCCGAGGGGGAGATCCACATGGCTACACCTTC	CASSPRGGDPHGYTF
-	TRBJ2-1	TRBV19	TRBD1	TGTGCCAGTAGGCAGGACAGGGGCTCCTACAATGAGCAGTTCTTC	CASRQDRGSYNEQFF
once	TRBJ2-7	TRBV29-1	-	TGCAGCGTTGAGCTGGGAACACAGTACTTC	CSVELGTQYF
once	TRBJ2-1	TRBV7-2	-	TGTGCCAGCAACTTTGCGGGTGGCGCCTACAATGAGCAGTTCTTC	CASNFAGGAYNEQFF
-	TRBJ2-2	TRBV29-1	-	TGCAGCGTTGAAGGAATTCGTAGGACCGGGGAGCTGTTTTTT	CSVEGIRRTGELFF
-	TRBJ2-7	TRBV28	-	TGTGCCAGCAGTTTCCAAGGGCGGCAGTACTTC	CASSFQGRQYF
-	TRBJ2-1	TRBV5-1	-	TGCGCCAGCAGCCCGGACGGTTTCTCGGTCGAGGAATACAATGAGCAGTTCTTC	CASSPDGFSVEEYNEQFF
-	TRBJ2-3	TRBV5-5	-	TGTGCCAGCAGCTTGTTAGGAGCAACGAGCACAGATACGCAGTATTTT	CASSLLGATSTDTQYF
-	TRBJ1-2	TRBV5-1	-	TGCGCCAGCAGCTTGGGCAGGGAAGGTGGCTACACCTTC	CASSLGREGGYTF
-	TRBJ1-1	TRBV5-1	-	TGCGCCAGCAGCCCTTCTTCCCCACTTGAAGCTTTCTTT	CASSPSSPLEAFF
-	TRBJ2-7	TRBV2	TRBD2	TGTGCCAGCAGGGAACTAGCGGGACTCTACGAGCAGTACTTC	CASRELAGLYEQYF
-	TRBJ2-1	TRBV14	TRBD2	TGTGCCAGCAGCCAAGTGCTAGCGGGAGGGCCACGCAGTGAGCAGTTCTTC	CASSQVLAGGPRSEQFF
-	TRBJ2-7	TRBV11-2	-	TGTGCCAGCAGCTTAGCACAGTACCGGGGCGACGAGCAGTACTTC	CASSLAQYRGDEQYF
once	TRBJ2-7	TRBV29-1	TRBD2	TGCAGCGCCGGGACTAGCGGGAGACTCGAGCAGTACTTC	CSAGTSGRLEQYF
-	TRBJ2-1	TRBV7-9	-	TGTGCCAGCAGCCAACCTGGGGCTAGTAGTAGCAATGAGCAGTTCTTC	CASSQPGASSSNEQFF
once	TRBJ1-1	TRBV11-2	-	TGTGCCAGCAGCCAACAGGGAATACCTGAAGCTTTCTTT	CASSQQGIPEAFF
-	TRBJ2-1	TRBV2	-	TGTGCCAGCACCCGTTCCGGCAGCTACAATGAGCAGTTCTTC	CASTRSGSYNEQFF
-	TRBJ2-3	TRBV28	-	TGTGCCATCACAGGGACAAACACAGATACGCAGTATTTT	CAITGTNTDTQYF
-	TRBJ1-4	TRBV4-1	-	TGCGCCAGCAGCCAAGTTGTCAGTCTACGAAATGAAAAACTGTTTTTT	CASSQVVSLRNEKLFF
-	TRBJ1-1	TRBV14	-	TGTGCCAGCAGCCCCCAGCTACTTCTGGCTTTCTTT	CASSPQLLLAFF
-	TRBJ1-1	TRBV28	-	TGTGCCAGCCGCTTGCCCATTTGGGGGGCTGAAGCTTTCTTT	CASRLPIWGAEAFF
-	TRBJ1-4	TRBV4-1	TRBD1	TGCGCCAGCAGCCAGAGGGACAGGAGGCTAACTAATGAAAAACTGTTTTTT	CASSQRDRRLTNEKLFF
-	TRBJ2-3	TRBV27	TRBD1	TGTGCCAGCAGAATCAGACAGGGCGCCACAGATACGCAGTATTTT	CASRIRQGATDTQYF
-	TRBJ2-3	TRBV21-1	-	TGTGCCAGCAGCGACAGGGGAGCGGGAGCCCCAGATACGCAGTATTTT	CASSDRGAGAPDTQYF
once	TRBJ2-1	TRBV28	-	TGTGCCAGCAGTTTACGTCGGGGGAGCTCCTACAATGAGCAGTTCTTC	CASSLRRGSSYNEQFF
once	TRBJ1-5	TRBV2	TRBD1	TGTGCCAGCAGTTACGGGACAGGGGGGGATCAGCCCCAGCATTTT	CASSYGTGGDQPQHF
-	TRBJ2-3	TRBV7-2	TRBD2	TGTGCCAGCAGCTTAGCGAGCGGGACGGGTACAGATACGCAGTATTTT	CASSLASGTGTDTQYF
-	TRBJ2-3	TRBV7-9	-	TGTGCCAGCAGCCCAACCTACTACCTCGAAACGCAGTATTTT	CASSPTYYLETQYF
-	TRBJ2-6	TRBV29-1	TRBD1	TGCAGCGCAACAGGGGGCAGTTCTGGGGCCAACGTCCTGACTTTC	CSATGGSSGANVLTF
-	TRBJ1-3	TRBV28	-	TGTGCCAGCAGTGCCTTGGCAGGGGTTACTGGAAACACCATATATTTT	CASSALAGVTGNTIYF
-	TRBJ2-1	TRBV7-9	-	TGTGCCAGCAGCTCTGGGGTAGCGGTATACAATGAGCAGTTCTTC	CASSSGVAVYNEQFF
-	TRBJ2-4	TRBV5-4	TRBD2	TGTGCCAGCAGCTCGCCGGAAGCTAGCGGACAGTACTTC	CASSSPEASGQYF
-	TRBJ2-7	TRBV14	-	TGTGCCAGCAGCCCTTACTCCGGGGGGCCCTACGAGCAGTACTTC	CASSPYSGGPYEQYF
-	TRBJ2-7	TRBV21-1	-	TGTGCCAGCAGCAAAGAGTACAGGGCGGAGCAGTACTTC	CASSKEYRAEQYF
-	TRBJ2-7	TRBV5-6	TRBD2	TGTGCCAGCAGCGCTCCGGGACTAGCGGGCCGCTACTACGAGCAGTACTTC	CASSAPGLAGRYYEQYF
-	TRBJ2-7	TRBV5-1	TRBD1	TGCGCCAGCAGATCGGGACAGGGGGCCAGAGGTTCCTACGAGCAGTACTTC	CASRSGQGARGSYEQYF
once	TRBJ1-2	TRBV28	-	TGTGCCAGCAGCCTGGACGGACCTAACTATGGCTACACCTTC	CASSLDGPNYGYTF
-	TRBJ2-1	TRBV7-6	-	TGTGCCAGCAGCTTTCGGGGCGGGACCTACAATGAGCAGTTCTTC	CASSFRGGTYNEQFF
-	TRBJ2-2	TRBV15	-	TGTGCCACACGGAGTTGGGGCGGGAACACCGGGGAGCTGTTTTTT	CATRSWGGNTGELFF